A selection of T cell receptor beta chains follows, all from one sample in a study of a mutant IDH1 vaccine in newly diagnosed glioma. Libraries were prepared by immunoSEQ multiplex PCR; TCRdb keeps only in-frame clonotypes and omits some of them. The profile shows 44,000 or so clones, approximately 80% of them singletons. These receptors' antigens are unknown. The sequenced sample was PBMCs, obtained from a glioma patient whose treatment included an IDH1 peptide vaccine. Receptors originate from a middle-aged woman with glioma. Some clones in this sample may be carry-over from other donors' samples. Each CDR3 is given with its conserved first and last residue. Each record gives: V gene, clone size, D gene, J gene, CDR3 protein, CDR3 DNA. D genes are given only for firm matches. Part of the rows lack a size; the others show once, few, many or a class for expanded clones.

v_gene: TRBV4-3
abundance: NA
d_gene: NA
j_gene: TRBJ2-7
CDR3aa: CASSQDIVGAREQYF
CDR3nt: TGCGCCAGCAGCCAAGATATAGTCGGAGCCAGAGAGCAGTACTTC

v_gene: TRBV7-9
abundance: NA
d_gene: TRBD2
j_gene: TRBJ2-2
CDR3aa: CASSPRERVTGELFF
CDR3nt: TGTGCCAGCAGCCCGCGGGAGAGGGTCACCGGGGAGCTGTTTTTT

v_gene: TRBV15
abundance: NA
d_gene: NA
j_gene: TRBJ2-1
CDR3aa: CATGGPYNEQFF
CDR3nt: TGTGCCACCGGCGGGCCCTACAATGAGCAGTTCTTC

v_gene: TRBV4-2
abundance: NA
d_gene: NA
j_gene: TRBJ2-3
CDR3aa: CASSQDPGASTDTQYF
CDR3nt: TGTGCCAGCAGCCAAGATCCCGGTGCTAGCACAGATACGCAGTATTTT

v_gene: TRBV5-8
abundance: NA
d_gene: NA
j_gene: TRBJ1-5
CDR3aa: CASSPPGDLYSNQPQHF
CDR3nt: TGTGCCAGCAGCCCACCTGGCGACCTATATAGCAATCAGCCCCAGCATTTT

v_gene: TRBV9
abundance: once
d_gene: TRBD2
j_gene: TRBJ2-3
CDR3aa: CASSARLARTDTQYF
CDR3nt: TGTGCCAGCAGCGCCCGACTAGCCCGCACAGATACGCAGTATTTT

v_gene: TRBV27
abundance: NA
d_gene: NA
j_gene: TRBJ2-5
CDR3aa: CASSTLLGTQYF
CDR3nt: TGTGCCAGCAGCACACTACTTGGGACCCAGTACTTC

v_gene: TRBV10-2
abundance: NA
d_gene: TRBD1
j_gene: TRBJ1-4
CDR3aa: CASRDGTDEKLFF
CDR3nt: TGCGCCAGCAGGGATGGGACAGATGAAAAACTGTTTTTT

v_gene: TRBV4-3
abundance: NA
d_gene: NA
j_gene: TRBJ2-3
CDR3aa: CASSQRDGTTDTQYF
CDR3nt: TGCGCCAGCAGCCAAAGGGACGGAACAACAGATACGCAGTATTTT

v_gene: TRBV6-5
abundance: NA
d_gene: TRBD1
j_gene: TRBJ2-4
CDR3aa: CASSSDRDGKNIQYF
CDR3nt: TGTGCCAGCAGTTCCGACAGGGACGGCAAAAACATTCAGTACTTC

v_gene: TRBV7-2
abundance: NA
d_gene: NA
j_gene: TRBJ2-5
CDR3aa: CASNPRGQETQYF
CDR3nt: TGTGCCAGCAACCCGAGGGGGCAAGAGACCCAGTACTTC

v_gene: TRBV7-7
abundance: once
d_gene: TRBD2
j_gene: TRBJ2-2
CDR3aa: CASSLAGAGELFF
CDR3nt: TGTGCTAGCAGCTTAGCGGGTGCCGGGGAGCTGTTTTTT

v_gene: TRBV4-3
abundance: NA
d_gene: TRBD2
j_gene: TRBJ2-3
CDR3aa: CASSQDIAGEASDTQYF
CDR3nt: TGCGCCAGCAGCCAAGATATAGCGGGGGAGGCGTCAGATACGCAGTATTTT

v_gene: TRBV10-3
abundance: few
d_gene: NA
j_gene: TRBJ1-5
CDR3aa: CAISSQDQPQHF
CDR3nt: TGTGCCATCAGTTCTCAAGATCAGCCCCAGCATTTT

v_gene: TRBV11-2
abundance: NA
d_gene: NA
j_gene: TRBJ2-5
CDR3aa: CASSSNLYRDLQETQYF
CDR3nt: TGTGCCAGCAGCTCCAACCTCTACAGGGACCTCCAAGAGACCCAGTACTTC

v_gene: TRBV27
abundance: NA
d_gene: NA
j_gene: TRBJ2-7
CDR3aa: CASSSQPPRGRINYEQYF
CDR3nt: TGTGCCAGCAGTTCCCAACCACCCCGGGGACGGATAAACTACGAGCAGTACTTC

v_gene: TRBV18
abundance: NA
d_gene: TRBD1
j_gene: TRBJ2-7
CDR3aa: CASSPRDRAEQYF
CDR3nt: TGTGCCAGCTCACCCCGGGACAGGGCCGAGCAGTACTTC

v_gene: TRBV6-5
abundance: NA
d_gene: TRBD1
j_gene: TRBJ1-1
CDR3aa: CASRRDRGMSAFF
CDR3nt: TGTGCCAGCAGACGGGACAGGGGAATGTCGGCTTTCTTT

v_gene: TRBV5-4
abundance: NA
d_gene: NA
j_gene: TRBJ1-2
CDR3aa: CASSFPQEGLGGYTF
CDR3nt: TGTGCCAGCAGCTTCCCCCAGGAGGGGTTAGGTGGCTACACCTTC

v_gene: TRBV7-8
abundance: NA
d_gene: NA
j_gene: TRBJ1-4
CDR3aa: CASSLAGVGEKLFF
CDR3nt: TGTGCCAGCAGCTTAGCGGGGGTAGGAGAAAAACTGTTTTTT

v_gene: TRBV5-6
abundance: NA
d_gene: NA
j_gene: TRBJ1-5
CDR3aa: CASSAAGGGQPQHF
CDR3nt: TGTGCCAGCAGCGCCGCAGGTGGGGGGCAGCCCCAGCATTTT

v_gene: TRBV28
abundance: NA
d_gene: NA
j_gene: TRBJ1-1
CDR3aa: CASSLADTEAFF
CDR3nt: TGTGCCAGCAGTTTAGCAGACACTGAAGCTTTCTTT

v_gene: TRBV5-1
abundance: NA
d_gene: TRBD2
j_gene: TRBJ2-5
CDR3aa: CASSFGLAGGRETQYF
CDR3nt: TGCGCCAGCAGCTTCGGACTAGCGGGAGGTAGAGAGACCCAGTACTTC

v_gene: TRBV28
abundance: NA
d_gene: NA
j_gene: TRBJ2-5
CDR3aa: CASRDRQETQYF
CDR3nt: TGTGCCAGCAGGGACAGACAAGAGACCCAGTACTTC

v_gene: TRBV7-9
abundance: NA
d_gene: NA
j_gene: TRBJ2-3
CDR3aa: CASSSTGGRYPTDTQYF
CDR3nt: TGTGCCAGCAGCTCGACTGGTGGGCGCTACCCCACAGATACGCAGTATTTT

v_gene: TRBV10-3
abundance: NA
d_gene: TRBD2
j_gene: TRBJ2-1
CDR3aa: CAISSGRSVNEQFF
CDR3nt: TGTGCCATCAGTAGCGGGAGGTCCGTCAATGAGCAGTTCTTC

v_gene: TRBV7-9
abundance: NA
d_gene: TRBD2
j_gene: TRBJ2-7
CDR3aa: CASSLTSGRASYEQYF
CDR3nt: TGTGCCAGCAGCCTCACTAGCGGGAGGGCCTCCTACGAGCAGTACTTC

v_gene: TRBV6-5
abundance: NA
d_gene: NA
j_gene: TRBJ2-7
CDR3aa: CASAGRGRYEQYF
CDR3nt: TGTGCCAGCGCCGGCCGGGGCCGTTACGAGCAGTACTTC

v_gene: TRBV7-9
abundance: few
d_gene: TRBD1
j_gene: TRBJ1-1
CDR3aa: CASSSTTGEGTEAFF
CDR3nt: TGTGCCAGCAGCTCAACGACAGGGGAAGGCACTGAAGCTTTCTTT

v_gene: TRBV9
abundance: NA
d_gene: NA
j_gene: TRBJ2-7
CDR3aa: CASSVSAGYEQYF
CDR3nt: TGTGCCAGCAGCGTATCGGCGGGATACGAGCAGTACTTC

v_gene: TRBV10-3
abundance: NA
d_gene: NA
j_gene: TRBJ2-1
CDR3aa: CAISEGVDNEQFF
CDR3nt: TGTGCCATCAGTGAGGGGGTTGATAACGAGCAGTTCTTC

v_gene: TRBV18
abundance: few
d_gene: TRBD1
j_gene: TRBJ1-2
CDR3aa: CASSQQGENYGYTF
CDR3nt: TGTGCCAGCTCGCAACAGGGGGAGAACTATGGCTACACCTTC

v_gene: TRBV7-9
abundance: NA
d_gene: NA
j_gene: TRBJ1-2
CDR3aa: CASSLNVAGAYGYTF
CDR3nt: TGTGCCAGCAGCTTGAATGTCGCGGGGGCATATGGCTACACCTTC

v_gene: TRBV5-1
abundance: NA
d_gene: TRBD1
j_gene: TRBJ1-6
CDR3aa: CASSLKARDRGYSPLHF
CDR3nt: TGCGCCAGCAGCTTGAAGGCCCGGGACAGGGGGTATTCACCCCTCCACTTT

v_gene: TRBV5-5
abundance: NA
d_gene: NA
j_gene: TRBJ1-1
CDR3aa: CASSLVQGEAFF
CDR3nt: TGTGCCAGCAGCTTGGTACAGGGTGAAGCTTTCTTT

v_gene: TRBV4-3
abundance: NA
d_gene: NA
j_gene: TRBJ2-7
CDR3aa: CASSQVLGPHRRNYEQYF
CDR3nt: TGCGCCAGCAGCCAAGTTCTTGGGCCCCACCGACGAAACTACGAGCAGTACTTC

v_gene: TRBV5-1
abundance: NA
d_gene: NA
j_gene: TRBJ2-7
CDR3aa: CASTRGLGEQYF
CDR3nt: TGCGCCAGCACCCGGGGGCTGGGGGAGCAGTACTTC

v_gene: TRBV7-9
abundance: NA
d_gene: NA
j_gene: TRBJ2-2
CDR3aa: CASGRPYTGELFF
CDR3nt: TGTGCCAGCGGTCGTCCCTACACCGGGGAGCTGTTTTTT

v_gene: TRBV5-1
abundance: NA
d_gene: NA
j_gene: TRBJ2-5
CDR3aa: CASLRWGEETQYF
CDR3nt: TGCGCCAGCCTCCGGTGGGGAGAAGAGACCCAGTACTTC

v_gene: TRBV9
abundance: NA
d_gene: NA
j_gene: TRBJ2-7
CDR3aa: CASSPRLGSYEQYF
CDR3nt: TGTGCCAGCAGCCCTCGACTGGGCTCCTACGAGCAGTACTTC

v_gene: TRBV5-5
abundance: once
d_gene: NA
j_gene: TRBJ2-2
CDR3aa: CASSLAGTPTGELFF
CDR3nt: TGTGCCAGCAGCTTGGCAGGGACCCCCACCGGGGAGCTGTTTTTT

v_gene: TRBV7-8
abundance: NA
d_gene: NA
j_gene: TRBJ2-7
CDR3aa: CASSPGRPYEQYF
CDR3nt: TGTGCCAGCAGCCCCGGGCGGCCCTACGAGCAGTACTTC

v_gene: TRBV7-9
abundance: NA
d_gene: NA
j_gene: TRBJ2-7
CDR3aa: CASSPRTFHEQYF
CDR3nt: TGTGCCAGCAGCCCCCGGACATTCCACGAGCAGTACTTC

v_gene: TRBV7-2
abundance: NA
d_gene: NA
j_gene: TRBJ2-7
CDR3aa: CASRSTNSDEQYF
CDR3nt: TGTGCCAGCAGATCTACAAATTCCGACGAGCAGTACTTC

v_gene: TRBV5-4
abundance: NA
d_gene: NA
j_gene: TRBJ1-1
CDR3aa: CASSWAGAEAFF
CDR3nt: TGTGCCAGCAGCTGGGCAGGGGCTGAAGCTTTCTTT

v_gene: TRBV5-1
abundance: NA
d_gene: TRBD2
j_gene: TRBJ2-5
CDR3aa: CASSSRLAGAQKTQYF
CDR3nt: TGCGCCAGCAGCTCCCGACTAGCGGGGGCTCAAAAGACCCAGTACTTC

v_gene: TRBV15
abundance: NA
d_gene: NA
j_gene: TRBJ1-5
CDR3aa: CATSGDTLRWGSNQPQHF
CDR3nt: TGTGCCACCAGCGGAGACACCTTGCGGTGGGGTAGCAATCAGCCCCAGCATTTT

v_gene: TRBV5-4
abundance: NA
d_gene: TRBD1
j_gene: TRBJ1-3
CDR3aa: CASSDRAALGTIYF
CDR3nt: TGTGCCAGCAGCGACAGGGCTGCGCTAGGAACCATATATTTT

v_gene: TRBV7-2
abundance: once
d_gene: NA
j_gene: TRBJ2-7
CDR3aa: CASSLAGTSYEQYF
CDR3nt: TGTGCCAGCAGCTTAGCGGGGACCTCCTACGAGCAGTACTTC